These 14 T cell receptor beta chains came from one sample sequenced in a study of blood T cells in healthy people across ages. Using a J-beta primer mix together with a sample-barcoded 5' primer, a second PCR was run for roughly 6 to 12 cycles. Each CDR3 protein is one row after TCRdb ran MiXCR on the 5' RACE reads. The repertoire holds hundreds of thousands of distinct CDR3 sequences, under 30% seen once, with 17% in the top ten. The sequenced material came from blood. All receptors derive from a woman at least 80 years old in good health.

As for this clonotype: Being one base from a much bigger clone, this may be a read error. The V and J genes are TRBV6-6 and TRBJ2-1; 7 nucleotides line up with TRBD1. The J call may be faulty, since TRBJ2-7 better matches the DNA end. The CDR3 is 12 amino acids. CDR1 and CDR2 from the germline V gene are MNHNY and SVGAGI (reference sequence). CDR3 nucleotides: TGTGCCACCGGACAGGAATACAATGAGCAGTACTTC. Translating it yields CATGQEYNEQYF.

Ten or more counts support this clonotype. The chain carries TRBV6-5 and TRBJ2-3, with 9 bases fitting TRBD2. There are 15 residues in the CDR3. The ends lost 8 bases at V and 0 bases at J; junction bases unmatched: 6. Germline lookup yields CDR1 MNHEY and CDR2 SVGAGI. The CDR3 is CASGGTSLSTDTQYF. DNA of the CDR3: TGTGCCAGCGGTGGGACTAGCCTTAGCACAGATACGCAGTATTTT.

Details on this clonotype: This clone may be a read error of a much larger clone one base away. The chain recombines TRBV10-3 with TRBJ2-7; D is ambiguous. The J call may be faulty, since TRBJ2-5 better matches the DNA end. CDR1 is ENHRY and CDR2 is SYGVKD in the germline V gene. The CDR3 sequence is 12 residues long. For the CDR3, the DNA is TGTGCCACCAGTGTCGGCCAAGAGACCCAGTACTTC. It translates to CATSVGQETQYF.

The chain employs TRBV20-1 and TRBJ2-5; D may be TRBD1 (6 bases). The V end lost 4 bases, the J end lost 1 base, and 7 bases lay between the germline ends. The germline V gene encodes CDR1 DFQATT and CDR2 SNEGSKA (reference sequence). The CDR3 runs to 12 residues. The CDR3 coding sequence is TGCAGTGCTATCAGGGGCCAAGAGACCCAGTACTTC. This translates into CSAIRGQETQYF.

This clonotype was seen at least ten times. The chain couples TRBV3-1 to TRBJ2-1; 11 bases align to TRBD2. V trimming: 4 bases; J trimming: 5 bases; junction bases outside the gene matches: 1. Per the germline V gene, CDR1 is LGHDT and CDR2 is YNNKEL (reference sequence). The CDR3 loop spans 14 amino acids. The CDR3 DNA reads TGTGCCAGCAGCCGACTAGCGGGGAACAATGAGCAGTTCTTC. Its translation is CASSRLAGNNEQFF.

This clonotype was recorded many times. A much larger clone differs from this one at a single base, so this may be a read error. The CDR3 DNA is TGCGCCAGCAGCCCGGGACAGGGGGCGTACAATGAGCAGTACTTC. Encoded protein: CASSPGQGAYNEQYF. This rearrangement joins TRBV5-1 to TRBJ2-5; 12 nucleotides align to TRBD1. The CDR3 spans 15 residues. The V segment lost 4 bases and the J segment 11 bases; nucleotides outside the gene matches: 12. CDR1 is SGHRS, CDR2 YFSETQ, per germline.

Notes on this clonotype: Given a much more abundant clone one base away, this may be a read error. The chain recombines TRBV4-2 with TRBJ2-5; weak D call: TRBD1 (6 bases). Trimming took 0 bases from V and 11 from J, leaving 19 bases between them. The CDR3 is made up of 15 amino acids. CDR1 and CDR2 (germline): LGHNA, YNFKEQ. The chain's CDR3 is CASSQDLQGWDEQYF. DNA of the CDR3: TGTGCCAGCAGCCAAGATTTGCAGGGGTGGGATGAGCAGTACTTC.

This clonotype was detected many times. The V call is TRBV5-8, the J call TRBJ1-5; D gene ambiguous. The CDR3 is made up of 13 amino acids. V was clipped by 0 bases and J by 5 bases, with 6 bases between them. Germline V gene data show CDR1 as SGHTS and CDR2 as YDEGEE. The chain's CDR3 is CASSLEPYQPQHF. CDR3 in DNA: TGTGCCAGCAGCTTGGAACCCTATCAGCCCCAGCATTTT.

This clonotype was recorded many times. The chain couples TRBV6-6 to TRBJ2-5; no clear D gene. Trimming took off 4 bases at V and 5 bases at J, with 8 bases between the two ends. The CDR3 extends over 12 amino acids. Germline V gene sequence: CDR1 MNHNY, CDR2 SVGAGI (reference sequence). The CDR3 DNA reads as TGTGCCAGCAGTTTCCCGATGGAGACCCAGTACTTC. It yields the protein CASSFPMETQYF.

This clonotype was seen many times. The chain recombines TRBV27 with TRBJ2-7; perhaps D is TRBD1 or TRBD2 (5 bases each). The CDR3 is made up of 12 amino acids. V lost 3 bases and J 6 bases, leaving 9 bases between the germline ends. Germline V lookup: CDR1 MNHEY, CDR2 SMNVEV (reference sequence). DNA for the CDR3: TGTGCCAGCAGTTTTCCCGGGGCCGAGCAGTACTTC. Translation: CASSFPGAEQYF.

A few counts support this clonotype. The chain employs TRBV28 and TRBJ1-2; 7 bases are a match to TRBD1. The CDR3 consists of 15 residues. The J segment lost 2 bases and the V segment lost 4 bases, leaving 7 bases of the junction unmatched. Germline V gene data show CDR1 as MDHEN and CDR2 as SYDVKM. The CDR3 spells CASSSLTGENYGYTF. The CDR3 DNA sequence: TGTGCCAGCAGTTCTCTTACAGGGGAGAACTATGGCTACACCTTC.

This clonotype was detected only once. Here the CDR3 omits its conserved ending phenylalanine or tryptophan, so a read error is the likely source. The V and J genes are TRBV20-1 and TRBJ1-1, with a tentative D call TRBD1 (5 bases). The CDR3 is 11 amino acids. V was trimmed by 3 bases and J by 9 bases, leaving 11 bases between them. The germline gives CDR1 DFQATT, CDR2 SNEGSKA (reference sequence). CDR3 sequence: CSASGAEQAFC. The CDR3 DNA reads as TGCAGTGCTAGTGGGGCTGAACAAGCTTTCTGT.

The chain links TRBV6-5 to TRBJ1-2; D may be TRBD1 (5 bases). The CDR3 is 13 amino acids. CDR1 and CDR2 from the germline V gene are MNHEY and SVGAGI. V lost 6 bases, J lost 4 bases, and 12 bases lay in between. CDR3 amino acids: CASSMGVGYGYTF. Here the CDR3 DNA reads TGTGCCAGCAGCATGGGGGTGGGCTATGGCTACACCTTC.

This clonotype was recorded many times. The chain combines TRBV6-6 with TRBJ1-2; D not certain. The CDR3 is 14 residues long. From germline, CDR1 is MNHNY and CDR2 SVGAGI (reference sequence). V was clipped by 7 bases and J by 2 bases, with 14 bases between them. In DNA, the CDR3 is TGTGCCAGCACTTCTGCGGGAACAAACTATGGCTACACCTTC. It codes for CASTSAGTNYGYTF.